This is a list of T cell receptor beta chains from one sample in a study of blood T cell repertoires in COVID-19. Data came from immunoSEQ multiplex PCR; TCRdb stores just in-frame clones and leaves some out. The data show around 140,000 clones, with about 76% seen just once and roughly 8% held by the top ten. Sequencing was carried out using peripheral blood. These receptors were taken from a human donor in a cohort sampled during active COVID-19. Each CDR3 is given with its conserved first and last residue. Fields, in order: clone size, D gene, V gene, J gene, CDR3 length, CDR3 DNA, CDR3 protein. A D gene is named only where the DNA matches it firmly. Expanded clones get a size class; other rows say once, few or many, or leave the size out.

>NA|NA|TRBV5-1|TRBJ1-1|15
TGCGCCAGCAGCTCTGGAGGGGTCAGGGTTACTGAAGCTTTCTTT
CASSSGGVRVTEAFF
>NA|TRBD1|TRBV2|TRBJ2-7|14
TGTGCCAGCACCAGGGACAGAAGCTCCTACGAGCAGTACTTC
CASTRDRSSYEQYF
>NA|TRBD1|TRBV29-1|TRBJ2-7|14
TGCAGCGTTGAGATAGGACAGGAGACCTACGAGCAGTACTTC
CSVEIGQETYEQYF
>NA|TRBD2|TRBV3-1/TRBV3-2|TRBJ2-7|14
TGTGCCAGCAGCCAACGGCTAGCGGGTTACGAGCAGTACTTC
CASSQRLAGYEQYF
>NA|TRBD1|TRBV7-8|TRBJ2-1|15
TGTGCCAGCAGCATCGACAGGGGGACCTACAATGAGCAGTTCTTC
CASSIDRGTYNEQFF
>once|TRBD1|TRBV28|TRBJ2-7|14
TGTGCCAGCAGGAAGACAGGGGTTTCCTACGAGCAGTACTTC
CASRKTGVSYEQYF
>NA|NA|TRBV29-1|TRBJ2-1|12
TGCAGCGGACTAAGGCCCCAGAATGAGCAGTTCTTC
CSGLRPQNEQFF
>NA|NA|TRBV19|TRBJ2-1|12
TGTGCCAGTAGTATGGTCAGCAATGAGCAGTTCTTC
CASSMVSNEQFF
>NA|NA|TRBV6-5|TRBJ2-7|14
TGTGCCAGCAGCAGACAGCGCCAGGCCTACGAGCAGTACTTC
CASSRQRQAYEQYF
>NA|TRBD2|TRBV6-6|TRBJ2-5|14
TGTGCCAGCACTGCTAGCGGGAGGGGGGAGACCCAGTACTTC
CASTASGRGETQYF
>NA|TRBD1|TRBV6-7|TRBJ2-2|16
TGTGCCAGCAGTTACACGCTAGCACAGGGGGCGTGGGAGCTGTTTTTT
CASSYTLAQGAWELFF
>once|NA|TRBV12-2|TRBJ2-1|17
TGTGCAAGTCGCTTAGATCTCGCGGGAGGTACCTACAATGAGCAGTTCTTC
CASRLDLAGGTYNEQFF
>NA|NA|TRBV7-9|TRBJ2-5|15
TGTGCCAGCAGCTTAGATTGGGGCTACCAAGAGACCCAGTACTTC
CASSLDWGYQETQYF
>NA|TRBD1|TRBV28|TRBJ1-4|15
TGTGCCAGCAGATTGCAAGGGACAGGGAGCGAAAAACTGTTTTTT
CASRLQGTGSEKLFF
>few|TRBD1|TRBV5-1|TRBJ1-4|15
TGCGCCAGCAGCCCCACAGGGGCCACTAATGAAAAACTGTTTTTT
CASSPTGATNEKLFF
>NA|TRBD1|TRBV6-1|TRBJ1-5|16
TGTGCCAGCAGGGAATCCCCCACAGGGGCTAATCAGCCCCAGCATTTT
CASRESPTGANQPQHF
>NA|NA|TRBV7-2|TRBJ1-2|13
TGTGCCAGCAGCCGCCAGGGTCGGGATGGCTACACCTTC
CASSRQGRDGYTF
>NA|NA|TRBV28|TRBJ2-1|17
TGTGCCAGCAGTAAACTTACAGCGGGCGCAACCTACAATGAGCAGTTCTTC
CASSKLTAGATYNEQFF
>once|TRBD1|TRBV19|TRBJ2-1|15
TGTGCCAGTACCCCGAGGGACAGCTCCTACAATGAGCAGTTCTTC
CASTPRDSSYNEQFF
>NA|TRBD2|TRBV5-1|TRBJ2-5|20
TGCGCCAGCAGCTTCCGGCGGGGACTAGCGGGAGCCCCACTCCAAGAGACCCAGTACTTC
CASSFRRGLAGAPLQETQYF
>NA|TRBD1|TRBV5-1|TRBJ2-3|13
TGCGCCAGCAGCGCAGGGGGCGCGGATACGCAGTATTTT
CASSAGGADTQYF
>NA|TRBD1|TRBV7-2|TRBJ2-7|15
TGTGCCAGCAGCTTCCAGGGGGCGGGTGCCTACGAGCAGTACTTC
CASSFQGAGAYEQYF
>NA|TRBD1|TRBV6-2/TRBV6-3|TRBJ2-7|15
TGTGCCAGCAGTTCCCCCGGGACAGCTGCCTACGAGCAGTACTTC
CASSSPGTAAYEQYF
>NA|TRBD1|TRBV25-1|TRBJ1-1|15
TGTGCCAGCAGTGAACCAGGGGGCGGACGTCTGGAAGCTTTCTTT
CASSEPGGGRLEAFF
>NA|NA|TRBV5-1|TRBJ2-3|15
TGCGCCAGCAGCTTCGGAGGGGCGCGCACAGATACGCAGTATTTT
CASSFGGARTDTQYF
>NA|TRBD2|TRBV29-1|TRBJ2-1|12
TGCAGCACAGTAGCGGGAGGAGGTGAGCAGTTCTTC
CSTVAGGGEQFF
>NA|NA|TRBV4-1|TRBJ2-7|15
TGCGCCAGCAGCCTCCCCGGCGACACTTCCTACGAGCAGTACTTC
CASSLPGDTSYEQYF
>NA|NA|TRBV6-2/TRBV6-3|TRBJ2-7|12
TGTGCCAGCAGTTACCCTGCAGGGTGGCTCTACTTC
CASSYPAGWLYF
>once|TRBD1|TRBV9|TRBJ1-2|12
TGTGCCAGCAGTACAGGGGACTATGGCTACACCTTC
CASSTGDYGYTF
>NA|NA|TRBV19|TRBJ1-6|18
TGTGCCAGTAGTATAGAGGGTGGCGGAAGCCAGAGAAATTCACCCCTCCACTTT
CASSIEGGGSQRNSPLHF
>few|TRBD1|TRBV27|TRBJ2-7|17
TGTGCCAGCAGACACACCCCCCGGACAGGAGTCACCTACGAGCAGTACTTC
CASRHTPRTGVTYEQYF
>NA|TRBD1|TRBV19|TRBJ1-5|16
TGTGCCAGTAGTATGCTAGGGGGCGGGAGCAATCAGCCCCAGCATTTT
CASSMLGGGSNQPQHF
>NA|TRBD1|TRBV7-2|TRBJ2-5|13
TGTGCCAGCAGCTTTGACAGGGCAGAGACCCAGTACTTC
CASSFDRAETQYF
>once|NA|TRBV24-1|TRBJ2-7|13
TGTGCCACCAGTGATCCCAGTAACTACGAGCAGTACTTC
CATSDPSNYEQYF
>NA|TRBD2|TRBV4-1|TRBJ2-7|17
TGCGCCAGCAGCCACCAGTTCGCAACTAGCGTGAGTAATGAGCAGTACTTC
CASSHQFATSVSNEQYF
>few|NA|TRBV5-1|TRBJ2-5|17
TGCGCCAGCAGCTTGGCCGAGCTAGCCGATAGTCAAGAGACCCAGTACTTC
CASSLAELADSQETQYF
>NA|TRBD2|TRBV27|TRBJ2-1|15
TGTGCCAGCACCTTTAGCGGGAGTGGGCGCAATGAGCAGTTCTTC
CASTFSGSGRNEQFF
>NA|NA|TRBV7-3|TRBJ1-1|14
TGTGCCAGCAGCTTAATTGGGCAGAACACTGAAGCTTTCTTT
CASSLIGQNTEAFF
>few|NA|TRBV14|TRBJ2-7|14
TGTGCCAGCAGCCAAGATATAGTGTCCTACGAGCAGTACTTC
CASSQDIVSYEQYF
>NA|NA|TRBV5-4|TRBJ1-1|15
TGTGCCAGCAGTTCAACCGGGACAATGAACACTGAAGCTTTCTTT
CASSSTGTMNTEAFF
>once|TRBD1|TRBV18|TRBJ1-4|13
TGTGCCAGCTCACGGGACAGGGAGGAAAAACTGTTTTTT
CASSRDREEKLFF
>NA|TRBD2|TRBV14|TRBJ2-5|16
TGTGCCAGCAGCGGGGGACTAGCGGGAGCTTTTGAGACCCAGTACTTC
CASSGGLAGAFETQYF
>few|TRBD2|TRBV29-1|TRBJ2-7|12
TGCAGCGTTGTAGCGGGATGGTACGAGCAGTACTTC
CSVVAGWYEQYF
>few|TRBD1|TRBV5-1|TRBJ1-1|13
TGCGCCAGCAGCAAACTACAGGGGGCGGAAGCTTTCTTT
CASSKLQGAEAFF
>NA|NA|TRBV4-3|TRBJ2-7|13
TGCGCCAGCAGCCAAGACAGGGGCTACGAGCAGTACTTC
CASSQDRGYEQYF
>NA|TRBD2|TRBV2|TRBJ2-1|16
TGTGCCAGCAGTGGGGGGGGAGCGGGAGCAAACAATGAGCAGTTCTTC
CASSGGGAGANNEQFF
>NA|NA|TRBV5-1|TRBJ2-7|12
TGCGCCAGCAGCTTGAACAGAGGGGAGCAGTACTTC
CASSLNRGEQYF
>NA|TRBD2|TRBV20-1|TRBJ2-1|15
TGCAGTGCTAGTGGATCGGGAGGCTCCTACAATGAGCAGTTCTTC
CSASGSGGSYNEQFF
>NA|TRBD2|TRBV6-5|TRBJ2-7|15
TGTGCCAGCAGACCACTTAGCGGGAGGGGCTACGAGCAGTACTTC
CASRPLSGRGYEQYF
>NA|NA|TRBV27|TRBJ1-2|15
TGTGCCAGCAGTTTCCTTTTGGGCTCTAACTATGGCTACACCTTC
CASSFLLGSNYGYTF
>NA|NA|TRBV5-1|TRBJ1-2|14
TGCGCCAGCAGCTCTTCCGCGGGAGACTATGGCTACACCTTC
CASSSSAGDYGYTF
>NA|NA|TRBV28|TRBJ1-4|18
TGTGCCAGCAGTTCAACCCGGTCGAAGGGGCCAACTAATGAAAAACTGTTTTTT
CASSSTRSKGPTNEKLFF
>NA|TRBD1|TRBV19|TRBJ2-7|16
TGTGCCAGTAGCATAGCCCACGGACAGGGAGAAGGGGAGCAGTACTTC
CASSIAHGQGEGEQYF
>NA|NA|TRBV6-5|TRBJ2-7|15
TGTGCCAGCAGCGCACAGACAGGCGCTTCCTACGAGCAGTACTTC
CASSAQTGASYEQYF
>NA|TRBD2|TRBV19|TRBJ2-2|17
TGTGCCAGCCAGGGACTAGCGGGAGGAGCGAACACCGGGGAGCTGTTTTTT
CASQGLAGGANTGELFF
>NA|NA|TRBV28|TRBJ1-2|15
TGTGCCAGCAGTTTATTAGTAGGCAGGGAGGGTGGCTACACCTTC
CASSLLVGREGGYTF
>NA|TRBD2|TRBV4-2|TRBJ2-1|15
TGTGCCAGCAGCCAAGCTAGCGGGAGCTACAATGAGCAGTTCTTC
CASSQASGSYNEQFF
>NA|TRBD2|TRBV27|TRBJ2-7|14
TGTGCCAGCAGGGGACTAGCGGGAGTTTACGAGCAGTACTTC
CASRGLAGVYEQYF
>few|TRBD1|TRBV28|TRBJ1-4|15
TGTGCCAGCAGTGCCGGGACAGCAACTAATGAAAAACTGTTTTTT
CASSAGTATNEKLFF
>NA|TRBD2|TRBV11-2|TRBJ2-1|17
TGTGCCAGCAGCTTAGAGGGACTAGCGGGAATTGACAATGAGCAGTTCTTC
CASSLEGLAGIDNEQFF